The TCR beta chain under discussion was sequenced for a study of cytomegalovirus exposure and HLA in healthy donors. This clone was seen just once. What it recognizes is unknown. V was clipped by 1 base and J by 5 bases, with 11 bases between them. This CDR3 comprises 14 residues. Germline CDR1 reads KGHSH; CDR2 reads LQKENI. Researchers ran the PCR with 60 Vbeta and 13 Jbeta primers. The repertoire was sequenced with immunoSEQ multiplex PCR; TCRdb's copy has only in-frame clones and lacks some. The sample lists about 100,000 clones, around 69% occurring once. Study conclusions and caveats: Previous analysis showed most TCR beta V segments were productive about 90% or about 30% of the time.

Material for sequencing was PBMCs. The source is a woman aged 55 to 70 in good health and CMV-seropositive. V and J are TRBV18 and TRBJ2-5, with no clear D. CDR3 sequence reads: CASSPLGSLETQYF. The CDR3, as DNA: TGTGCCAGCTCACCACTGGGCTCGCTGGAGACCCAGTACTTC.